This section outlines one T cell receptor beta chain sequence together with its context. The antigen remains unidentified. The length of the CDR3 is 15 residues. The germline CDR1 and CDR2 sequences are SGHRS and YFSETQ. J lost 4 bases, V lost 0 bases, and 4 bases had no gene match. The method was immunoSEQ multiplex PCR; TCRdb's version includes in-frame clones alone and lacks a portion of them. The sample contains some 83,000 clones, 91% of which appear only once. This specimen belongs to a study of graft-versus-host responses after intestinal transplantation. Study-level information: Every transplant recipient was induced with anti-thymocyte globulin, then maintained on tacrolimus and steroids for two to three years.

The sequencing used unstimulated CD4+ T cells sorted from spleen or lymph node cells, collected before intestinal transplant. This clonotype was obtained from a human donor who received an intestinal transplant. The genes are TRBV5-1 and TRBJ2-7, with 10 bases lining up with TRBD1. Written as DNA, the CDR3 is TGCGCCAGCAGCTTGGGGGGGACAGGGGTTTACGAGCAGTACTTC. It specifies CASSLGGTGVYEQYF. The full variable domain, completed using reference TRBV5-1 and TRBJ2-7, is KAGVTQTPRYLIKTRGQQVTLSCSPISGHRSVSWYQQTPGQGLQFLFEYFSETQRNKGNFPGRFSGRQFSNSRSEMNVSTLELGDSALYLCASSLGGTGVYEQYFGPGTRLTVT.